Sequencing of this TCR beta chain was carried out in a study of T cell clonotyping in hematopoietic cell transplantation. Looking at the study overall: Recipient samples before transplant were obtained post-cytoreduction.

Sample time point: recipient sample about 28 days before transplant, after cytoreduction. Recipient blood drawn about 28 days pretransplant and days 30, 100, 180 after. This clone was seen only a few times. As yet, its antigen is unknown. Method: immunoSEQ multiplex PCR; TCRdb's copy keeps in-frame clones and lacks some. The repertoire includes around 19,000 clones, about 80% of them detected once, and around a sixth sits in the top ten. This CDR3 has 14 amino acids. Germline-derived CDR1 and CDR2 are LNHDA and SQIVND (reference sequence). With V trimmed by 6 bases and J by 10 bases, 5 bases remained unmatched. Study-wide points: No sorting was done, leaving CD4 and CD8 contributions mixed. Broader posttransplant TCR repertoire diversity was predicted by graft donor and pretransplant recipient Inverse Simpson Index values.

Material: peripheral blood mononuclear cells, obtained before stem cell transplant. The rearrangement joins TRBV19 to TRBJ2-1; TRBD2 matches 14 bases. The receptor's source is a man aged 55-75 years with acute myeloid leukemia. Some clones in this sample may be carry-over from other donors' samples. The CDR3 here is CASRTSGGALEQFF. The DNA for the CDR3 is TGTGCCAGTAGGACTAGCGGGGGGGCGTTGGAGCAGTTCTTC.